This T cell receptor beta chain was found in a study of T cell repertoires in cytomegalovirus infection (dated by TCRdb to about 2019). Some background on the complete study: Donor HLA type was relevant to the analysis, because carriage of CMV infection together with the matching HLA type was indicated by public TCR beta signatures.

In regard to this clonotype: The antigen this receptor binds is unknown. No base quality information exists; no much larger clone differs at one position.

The instrument was an Illumina HiSeq 1500. TCRdb itself trimmed the public reads at Q25 with fastp, ran MiXCR and retained productive beta chains. Rows are unified per CDR3 protein, each entry keeping the most common DNA and genes. Here the sample has around 100,000 distinct CDR3 sequences; about 9.4% occur a single time. The ten largest clones capture approximately 30% of the sample. CDR1 and CDR2, per the germline V gene, are SGHAT and FQNNGV. Between the V and J ends, shortened by 5 bases and 10 bases respectively, the junction contains 17 bases. Including the terminal cysteine and phenylalanine, the CDR3 comprises 13 residues. CDR3 DNA only is kept here, 39 bases in frame from base 1. The paper's findings and limits, for the study overall: The ex vivo response was dominated by HLA-C-restricted CMV-specific TCR beta clonotypes, which also provided the single most frequent clonotype in two of eight donors. Carriers of CMV infection plus the relevant HLA type were discriminated by the cumulative frequency of public TCR beta family members in the study cohort and in an independent roughly 340-donor cohort.

The chain is encoded by TRBV11-2 joined to TRBJ1-1; TRBD1 could be the D gene, as 5 bases match. This clonotype was sampled from a human donor in good health (CMV status not recorded). Some clones in this sample may be carry-over from other donors' samples. The source material was PBMCs, sequenced either directly or after in vitro stimulation (not recorded which). The DNA sequence is TGTGCCAGCAGCCGGACACGCGTCCGAGCAGCTTTCTTT. Translated, this is CASSRTRVRAAFF.